This is a list of T cell receptor beta chains from one sample in a study of T cell changes during pregnancy in multiple sclerosis. Assay used: immunoSEQ multiplex PCR; TCRdb lists only in-frame clones, some missing. The sample contains some 60,000 clones, around nine tenths of which appear only once. The sequencing used peripheral blood, collected after pregnancy. Receptors originate from a female donor with multiple sclerosis, enrolled in a pregnancy study. Each CDR3 is given with its conserved first and last residue. A D gene is named only where the DNA matches it firmly. Where a row states a size, it is once, few, many or the class of an expanded clone; other rows omit it.

d_call j_call v_call clone_size cdr3_aa cdr3_nt
- TRBJ2-2 TRBV25-1 - CASSESFVGELFF TGTGCCAGCAGTGAATCATTTGTCGGGGAGCTGTTTTTT
TRBD1 TRBJ1-2 TRBV9 - CASSVGQGVGGYTF TGTGCCAGCAGCGTTGGACAGGGGGTTGGGGGCTACACCTTC
- TRBJ1-4 TRBV5-8 - CASSLILFGQGGEKLFF TGTGCCAGCAGCTTGATCCTGTTCGGGCAGGGCGGTGAAAAACTGTTTTTT
- TRBJ1-1 TRBV2 once CASRKFGGGTEAFF TGTGCCAGCAGAAAATTTGGAGGCGGCACTGAAGCTTTCTTT
- TRBJ2-2 TRBV5-5 once CASSRGQNTGELFF TGTGCCAGCAGCCGGGGACAGAACACCGGGGAGCTGTTTTTT
- TRBJ1-2 TRBV5-4 once CASSLSNYGYTF TGTGCCAGCAGCTTGTCAAACTATGGCTACACCTTC
- TRBJ2-2 TRBV7-8 - CASSATVRNTGELFF TGTGCCAGCAGCGCGACAGTTCGGAACACCGGGGAGCTGTTTTTT
- TRBJ1-1 TRBV6-6 - CASSYSEVEAFF TGTGCCAGCAGTTACTCGGAGGTAGAAGCTTTCTTT
TRBD1 TRBJ1-5 TRBV2 - CASSVDRGEDQPQHF TGTGCCAGCAGTGTGGACAGGGGCGAAGATCAGCCCCAGCATTTT
TRBD2 TRBJ2-7 TRBV4-2 - CASSHEGRAYEQYF TGTGCCAGCAGCCATGAGGGGAGGGCCTACGAGCAGTACTTC
TRBD1 TRBJ1-2 TRBV6-6 - CASSYYGQGNYGYTF TGTGCCAGCAGTTACTATGGACAGGGGAACTATGGCTACACCTTC
- TRBJ2-1 TRBV30 once CAWSTTYNEQFF TGTGCCTGGAGCACTACTTACAATGAGCAGTTCTTC
- TRBJ2-7 TRBV6-5 - CASSYAARLQTYEQYF TGTGCCAGCAGTTACGCCGCCCGATTACAGACCTACGAGCAGTACTTC
TRBD1 TRBJ1-1 TRBV12-5 - CASGPGTGVSFF TGTGCTAGTGGTCCCGGGACAGGGGTCTCTTTCTTT
- TRBJ2-7 TRBV7-9 - CASTAGSGYRDEQYF TGTGCCAGCACCGCGGGGAGCGGTTATCGAGACGAGCAGTACTTC
- TRBJ2-1 TRBV4-1 many CASSQVDLVTYNEQFF TGCGCCAGCAGCCAAGTCGATTTAGTGACCTACAATGAGCAGTTCTTC
- TRBJ2-2 TRBV5-6 medium-sized CASSPMIRTGVDNTGELFF TGTGCCAGCAGCCCCATGATTCGTACAGGAGTTGACAACACCGGGGAGCTGTTTTTT
- TRBJ1-3 TRBV2 - CASSDRGFGNTIYF TGTGCCAGCAGTGATCGAGGGTTCGGAAACACCATATATTTT
TRBD1 TRBJ1-2 TRBV5-1 - CASSLYPGQTYYGYTF TGCGCCAGCAGCTTATACCCGGGACAGACCTACTATGGCTACACCTTC
TRBD1 TRBJ2-7 TRBV5-1 - CASSLATGRQGVYEQYF TGCGCCAGCAGCTTGGCCACAGGGCGACAGGGAGTTTACGAGCAGTACTTC
- TRBJ2-1 TRBV27 - CASSLQAISYNEQFF TGTGCCAGCAGTTTACAGGCCATATCCTACAATGAGCAGTTCTTC
- TRBJ1-5 TRBV6-1 - CASSVHSNQPQHF TGTGCCAGCTCGGTCCATAGCAATCAGCCCCAGCATTTT
- TRBJ1-1 TRBV15 - CATSRPLERNTEAFF TGTGCCACCAGCAGGCCCCTCGAGAGGAACACTGAAGCTTTCTTT
- TRBJ1-4 TRBV5-4 - CASSNILQGKNEKLFF TGTGCCAGCAGCAACATCTTACAGGGAAAGAATGAAAAACTGTTTTTT
- TRBJ2-1 TRBV5-1 - CASSLGQPLINEQFF TGCGCCAGCAGCTTGGGACAGCCACTGATTAATGAGCAGTTCTTC
- TRBJ2-3 TRBV27 - CASSSSVGRGYTDTQYF TGTGCCAGCAGTTCCTCCGTTGGGCGAGGGTACACAGATACGCAGTATTTT
- TRBJ1-6 TRBV19 - CASRPTYQGYSPLHF TGTGCCAGTCGGCCAACTTACCAGGGGTATTCACCCCTCCACTTT
TRBD1 TRBJ2-7 TRBV7-9 few CASSVGQGKSYEQYF TGTGCCAGCAGCGTGGGACAGGGAAAGTCCTACGAGCAGTACTTC
- TRBJ1-1 TRBV4-2 few CASSHDSGHAFF TGTGCCAGCAGCCACGACAGCGGGCATGCTTTCTTT
TRBD1 TRBJ1-4 TRBV5-5 - CASSHPGQGNEKLFF TGTGCCAGCAGTCATCCGGGACAGGGTAATGAAAAACTGTTTTTT
- TRBJ2-7 TRBV7-9 - CASSLYGGGGYEQYF TGTGCCAGCAGCTTATACGGGGGAGGAGGGTACGAGCAGTACTTC
TRBD1 TRBJ2-3 TRBV9 - CASSVEQGAGADTQYF TGTGCCAGCAGCGTAGAACAGGGGGCCGGAGCAGATACGCAGTATTTT
- TRBJ1-1 TRBV29-1 - CSVHRTGLDTEAFF TGCAGCGTTCACCGCACAGGGTTGGACACTGAAGCTTTCTTT
TRBD2 TRBJ2-1 TRBV5-4 - CASSPQLAENEQFF TGTGCCAGCAGCCCCCAACTAGCGGAGAATGAGCAGTTCTTC
TRBD1 TRBJ1-6 TRBV2 - CATQQQGARGSPLHF TGTGCCACTCAACAACAGGGGGCTAGGGGATCACCCCTCCACTTT
- TRBJ2-3 TRBV5-1 - CASSFAGESTDTQYF TGCGCCAGCAGCTTCGCCGGGGAGAGCACAGATACGCAGTATTTT
TRBD1 TRBJ2-2 TRBV23-1 - CASSQTRGFANTGELFF TGCGCCAGCAGTCAAACCAGGGGGTTCGCGAACACCGGGGAGCTGTTTTTT
TRBD1 TRBJ1-6 TRBV6-5 - CASRTDREGNSPLHF TGTGCCAGCAGGACGGACAGGGAGGGAAATTCACCCCTCCACTTT
TRBD1 TRBJ1-2 TRBV19 - CASSIPPGQGGGIYTF TGTGCCAGTAGTATCCCCCCGGGACAGGGGGGTGGGATCTACACCTTC
- TRBJ1-2 TRBV7-9 once CASSPTGADYYGYTF TGTGCCAGCAGCCCAACAGGCGCGGATTACTATGGCTACACCTTC
- TRBJ2-2 TRBV18 - CASSPYSRELFF TGTGCCAGCTCACCATACAGTCGGGAGCTGTTTTTT
TRBD1 TRBJ2-7 TRBV29-1 - CSARPLGPTGAAGEQYF TGCAGCGCCCGCCCCTTGGGTCCGACAGGGGCCGCCGGGGAGCAGTACTTC
TRBD1 TRBJ1-6 TRBV4-1 - CATQGGNSPLHF TGCGCCACACAGGGGGGCAATTCACCCCTCCACTTT
- TRBJ1-2 TRBV6-5 - CASSYSRRSYGYTF TGTGCCAGCAGTTACTCGCGCAGGTCTTACGGCTACACCTTC
- TRBJ2-1 TRBV11-3 - CASSGSSYNEQFF TGTGCCAGCAGCGGGAGCTCCTACAATGAGCAGTTCTTC
- TRBJ2-3 TRBV28 - CASSSTTDTQYF TGTGCCAGCAGTTCTACCACAGATACGCAGTATTTT
- TRBJ1-2 TRBV18 - CASSPAIYGYTF TGTGCCAGCTCACCAGCGATCTATGGCTACACCTTC
- TRBJ2-7 TRBV27 - CASSFGGTPYEQYF TGTGCCAGCAGTTTCGGGGGTACCCCCTACGAGCAGTACTTC
- TRBJ1-1 TRBV28 few CASSSGLNTEAFF TGTGCCAGCAGTTCGGGATTGAACACTGAAGCTTTCTTT
TRBD1 TRBJ2-1 TRBV30 once CAWTLAGTGDNEQFF TGTGCCTGGACCCTCGCCGGGACAGGGGACAATGAGCAGTTCTTC
- TRBJ2-3 TRBV5-1 - CASSLTSFDTDTQYF TGCGCCAGCAGCCTTACTAGTTTCGACACAGATACGCAGTATTTT
TRBD1 TRBJ1-2 TRBV7-8 - CASSLANPGTDGYTF TGTGCCAGCAGCTTAGCGAATCCCGGGACAGATGGCTACACCTTC
TRBD2 TRBJ2-2 TRBV11-1 - CASSPQLAGGGTGELFF TGTGCCAGCAGCCCCCAACTAGCGGGGGGGGGAACCGGGGAGCTGTTTTTT
- TRBJ2-3 TRBV4-3 - CASSQGFVAAAGDTQYF TGCGCCAGCAGCCAAGGTTTTGTAGCGGCCGCCGGAGATACGCAGTATTTT
TRBD1 TRBJ1-2 TRBV4-3 - CASSQDWTGGKYRNGYTF TGCGCCAGCAGCCAAGATTGGACAGGGGGCAAGTATAGGAATGGCTACACCTTC
- TRBJ2-1 TRBV7-9 - CASSPQHKGSYNEQFF TGTGCCAGCAGTCCTCAACATAAGGGGTCCTACAATGAGCAGTTCTTC
- TRBJ1-3 TRBV13 - CASSFPGHGNTIYF TGTGCCAGCAGCTTCCCGGGACACGGAAACACCATATATTTT
- TRBJ1-2 TRBV7-2 once CASSPTPGQGGYTF TGTGCCAGCAGCCCTACTCCGGGACAAGGTGGCTACACCTTC
- TRBJ1-2 TRBV9 - CASSPTGPRGYTF TGTGCCAGCAGCCCGACAGGCCCCCGTGGCTACACCTTC
- TRBJ1-1 TRBV2 - CATHYYGNTEAFF TGTGCCACCCACTATTACGGGAACACTGAAGCTTTCTTT